This TCR beta chain stems from a study of blood T cell repertoires in COVID-19. Study information: Samples taken during acute and convalescent COVID-19 were collected in the United States, Italy and Spain. T cells, B-cell-depleted T cells, or PBMCs provided the cDNA or gDNA that served as material.

Germline V gene lookup returns CDR1 SQVTM and CDR2 ANQGSEA. The germline V and J ends were trimmed by 4 bases and 4 bases, with 10 bases remaining between them. The length of the CDR3 is 12 residues. In the original workflow: The assay estimated nucleated cells by amplifying reference gene primers. The method was immunoSEQ multiplex PCR; TCRdb's version includes in-frame clones alone and lacks a portion of them. D and trimming come from the DNA, and the V and J calls and clone size come from that table. The data hold 75,000 to 100,000 clones, with roughly nine tenths observed a single time. The chain joins TRBV29-1 to TRBJ1-1; D may be TRBD1 (5 bases). This clonotype originated in a man between 60 and 75 years old with acute or convalescent COVID-19. The sequenced sample consisted of peripheral blood. For the CDR3, the DNA is TGCAGCGTTGTAAGGGGACTCACTGAAGCTTTCTTT. This encodes CSVVRGLTEAFF.